Below are 14 T cell receptor beta chains sequenced from a single sample in a study of Ad26.COV2.S vaccination and SARS-CoV-2 variants. The treatment here: some 19 received Ad26.COV2.S at low or high dose, single or two shots; about 5 received placebo; per-sample allocation not given. The study sampled participants on day 63 after the first vaccine or placebo injection. Libraries were prepared by immunoSEQ multiplex PCR; TCRdb keeps only in-frame clonotypes and omits some of them. The sample consists of about 320,000 clones, more than 70% of them appearing once. The sample consisted of peripheral blood, taken in a trial of Ad26.COV2.S vaccine versus placebo. The origin of the receptors is a person between 18 and 60 years old who received the Ad26.COV2.S COVID-19 vaccine or a placebo.

The CDR3 DNA is TGTGCCAGCAGTTTTAGGGGGACGGGTGGCTACACCTTC. Translating gives CASSFRGTGGYTF. The V and J genes are TRBV12-3 or TRBV12-4 and TRBJ1-2; weak D call: TRBD1 (6 bases). The CDR3 is 13 amino acids. The V and J ends lost 3 bases and 7 bases respectively, with 12 bases between them.

The chain has TRBV15 and TRBJ2-3; 9 bases agree with TRBD2. Germline V gives CDR1 LNHNV, CDR2 YYDKDF (reference sequence). The CDR3 is made up of 19 amino acids. Germline trimming cut 1 base from V and 1 base from J; bases unmatched to any gene: 12. The CDR3 here is CATSRANSGGTWGTDTQYF. The CDR3 DNA follows: TGTGCCACCAGCAGAGCGAATAGCGGGGGTACCTGGGGCACAGATACGCAGTATTTT.

The rearrangement links TRBV18 to TRBJ2-3; TRBD1 might be the D (5 bases). Trimming cost V 3 bases and J 0 bases, with 7 bases left between them. CDR3 length: 14 residues. Per germline, CDR1 KGHSH and CDR2 LQKENI. The chain's CDR3 is CASSPRASTDTQYF. CDR3 in DNA: TGTGCCAGCTCACCCAGGGCTAGCACAGATACGCAGTATTTT. The entire variable domain, with the rest obtained from reference TRBV18 and TRBJ2-3, is as follows: NAGVMQNPRHLVRRRGQEARLRCSPMKGHSHVYWYRQLPEEGLKFMVYLQKENIIDESGMPKERFSAEFPKEGPSILRIQQVVRGDSAAYFCASSPRASTDTQYFGPGTRLTVL.

The chain joins TRBV5-6 to TRBJ1-1, with D hard to call. Trimming pared 4 bases from V and 4 bases from J, leaving 5 bases between. This CDR3 contains 11 residues. Per germline, CDR1 SGHDT and CDR2 YYEEEE. CDR3 protein: CASSRTTEAFF. DNA for the CDR3: TGTGCCAGCAGCCGGACCACTGAAGCTTTCTTT.

The V and J genes are TRBV5-4 and TRBJ1-4, with 9 bases lining up with TRBD1. CDR1 is SGHNT, CDR2 YYREEE, per germline (reference sequence). CDR3 length equals 15 residues. V shed 0 bases and J 5 bases; nucleotides not matched to a gene: 2. The CDR3 sequence is CASSLATGGNEKLFF. The CDR3 region has the DNA TGTGCCAGCAGCTTGGCGACAGGGGGGAATGAAAAACTGTTTTTT.

The V call is TRBV29-1, the J call TRBJ2-1; D possibly corresponds to TRBD2 (5 bases). The germline gives CDR1 SQVTM, CDR2 ANQGSEA. This CDR3 region has 15 residues. Trimming took 4 bases from V and 6 from J, leaving 19 bases between them. CDR3 nucleotides: TGCAGCGTTGTCACTCCGGGGATCCCCCCCAATGAGCAGTTCTTC. This encodes CSVVTPGIPPNEQFF.

The rearrangement links TRBV7-8 to TRBJ1-1, with 7 bases identical to TRBD1. The CDR3 sequence is 13 residues long. Trimming took 4 bases from V and 3 from J; bases not matched to a gene: 2. CDR1 is SGHVS, CDR2 FQNEAQ, per germline. The chain's CDR3 is CASSYTGDTEAFF. CDR3 nucleotides: TGTGCCAGCAGCTACACAGGGGACACTGAAGCTTTCTTT. The full variable domain, in which reference TRBV7-8 and TRBJ1-1 provide the parts outside the CDR3, is GAGVSQSPRYKVAKRGQDVALRCDPISGHVSLFWYQQALGQGPEFLTYFQNEAQLDKSGLPSDRFFAERPEGSVSTLKIQRTQQEDSAVYLCASSYTGDTEAFFGQGTRLTVV.

This chain links TRBV6-5 with TRBJ1-2; no definite D call. The CDR3 has 15 amino acids. Germline V gene sequence: CDR1 MNHEY, CDR2 SVGAGI. Trimming pared 6 bases from V and 2 bases from J, leaving 16 bases between. The CDR3 spells CASSSQRGKNYGYTF. As DNA, the CDR3 is TGTGCCAGCAGCTCACAACGAGGGAAGAACTATGGCTACACCTTC.

The chain links TRBV4-1 to TRBJ2-7, with TRBD1 matching over 10 bases. Trimming took 8 bases from V and 7 from J; bases not matched to a gene: 14. CDR1 and CDR2 (germline): MGHRA, YSYEKL. This CDR3 is built from 15 residues. This CDR3 is CASSHPGTGVEEQYF. The CDR3 coding sequence is TGCGCCAGCTCACACCCCGGGACAGGGGTGGAGGAGCAGTACTTC.

The chain is built from TRBV27 and TRBJ2-5; 7 nucleotides line up with TRBD2. The CDR3 covers 13 residues. CDR1 and CDR2 from the germline V gene are MNHEY and SMNVEV (reference sequence). V shed 9 bases, J shed 3 bases, and the junction held 7 bases outside the gene matches. CDR3 protein: CASPGEGKETQYF. The DNA of the CDR3 is TGTGCCAGTCCCGGGGAGGGGAAAGAGACCCAGTACTTC.

The rearrangement joins TRBV2 to TRBJ2-7; tentatively, D is TRBD1 (5 bases). This CDR3 spans 13 amino acids. The ends were cut back, 7 bases at V and 0 bases at J, with 10 bases in the middle. In germline, CDR1 is SNHLY, CDR2 FYNNEI. The CDR3 is CASTMTVSYEQYF. The CDR3 nucleotides read TGTGCCAGCACGATGACAGTCTCCTACGAGCAGTACTTC.

The rearrangement joins TRBV6-2 or TRBV6-3 to TRBJ2-3, with D hard to call. The V end lost 2 bases, the J end lost 4 bases, and 7 bases lay between the germline ends. Germline lookup yields CDR1 MNHEY and CDR2 SVGEGT. The CDR3 has 13 amino acids. CDR3 in amino acids: CASSYRRADTQYF. Here the CDR3 DNA reads TGTGCCAGCAGTTACCGACGGGCAGATACGCAGTATTTT.

The chain recombines TRBV7-2 with TRBJ2-7, with 7 positions matching TRBD1. With V trimmed by 5 bases and J by 7 bases, 8 bases remained unmatched. Germline assignment: CDR1 SGHTA and CDR2 FQGNSA. CDR3 size: 13 residues. The CDR3 spells CASSPTTGREQYF. DNA of the CDR3: TGTGCCAGCAGCCCCACGACAGGGAGAGAGCAGTACTTC. Looking up the rest from reference TRBV7-2 and TRBJ2-7 gives the full variable domain: GAGVSQSPSNKVTEKGKDVELRCDPISGHTALYWYRQSLGQGLEFLIYFQGNSAPDKSGLPSDRFSAERTGGSVSTLTIQRTQQEDSAVYLCASSPTTGREQYFGPGTRLTVT.

This sequence joins TRBV4-1 and TRBJ2-1; D perhaps matches TRBD1 (6 bases). V lost 1 base and J lost 6, with 7 bases in between. From germline, CDR1 is MGHRA and CDR2 YSYEKL. The CDR3 is made up of 13 amino acids. The CDR3 nucleotides are TGCGCCAGCAGCCAAGCAGGGGTCAATGAGCAGTTCTTC. Amino acid sequence: CASSQAGVNEQFF.